This TCR beta chain was sequenced in a study of shared clonotypes between healthy human individuals. The study, taken as a whole, reports: In contrast to clonotypes shared by all four donors, non-shared clonotypes had lower generation probabilities.

The material for each subset, its genomic DNA, was split evenly across several immunoSEQ plates. Clones were read by immunoSEQ multiplex PCR, and TCRdb kept only the in-frame ones, dropping some. The sample lists 760,000 or so clones; around 96% were seen once. The CDR3 is 15 amino acids. CDR1 is SGDLS and CDR2 is YYNGEE in the germline V gene. V lost 0 bases and J lost 2, with 12 bases in between. Of note for this clone: Antigen: not known.

CD45RO-negative CD8 cells positively selected for CCR7 made up the naive population, which excluded terminally differentiated effector memory CD45RA+ cells. This chain connects TRBV9 to TRBJ2-7; D is undetermined. This receptor was identified in a man between 25 and 39 years old in good health. The sequenced material came from naive CD8+ T cells sorted from blood. For the CDR3, the DNA is TGTGCCAGCAGCGTAGCCCCGGGCCTGGCCTACGAGCAGTACTTC. It is translated as CASSVAPGLAYEQYF.